This T cell receptor beta chain was captured by sequencing in a study of cytomegalovirus exposure and HLA in healthy donors. Looking at the study overall: Genotyping of roughly 400 donors showed that 80% to 85% belonged to the Caucasian-associated ancestry cluster. Study-wide findings and caveats: Some TCR beta chains (164 of them) were listed as cytomegalovirus-associated. TRBV6-2, TRBV6-3 and some other V segments were excluded as indistinguishable.

This clone has more than one count but fewer than ten. Its target is unknown. Primers: 60 Vbeta forward and 13 Jbeta reverse. Generated by immunoSEQ multiplex PCR, the TCRdb table keeps only in-frame clones and is missing some. Of about 270,000 clones listed, more than 55% are singletons. CDR1 is LNHDA and CDR2 is SQIVND in the germline V gene (reference sequence). This CDR3 has 14 amino acids. J was trimmed by 0 bases and V by 5 bases; bases with no gene match: 2. Sequenced input: PBMCs. The chain combines TRBV19 with TRBJ2-3, with TRBD1 identical over 7 bases. This receptor was taken from a female donor in good health and CMV-seronegative. In DNA form, the CDR3 reads TGTGCCAGTAGTGGGACAGCAAGCACAGATACGCAGTATTTT. Translating gives CASSGTASTDTQYF. The variable domain in full, completed from reference TRBV19 and TRBJ2-3, reads DGGITQSPKYLFRKEGQNVTLSCEQNLNHDAMYWYRQDPGQGLRLIYYSQIVNDFQKGDIAEGYSVSREKKESFPLTVTSAQKNPTAFYLCASSGTASTDTQYFGPGTRLTVL.